The 24 T cell receptor beta chains below come from one sample, sequenced in a study of cytomegalovirus exposure and HLA in healthy donors. The PCR ran on 60 Vbeta and 13 Jbeta primers. TCRdb's copy holds only in-frame clones and misses some; the assay was immunoSEQ multiplex PCR. The sample has tens of thousands of clones, approximately 75% seen once; the top ten hold about 7%. The source material was PBMCs. The receptors derive from a man aged 25-45 years in good health and CMV-seropositive.

The rearrangement joins TRBV6-5 to TRBJ1-6; TRBD1 is a possible D gene (5 bases). The germline CDR1 and CDR2 sequences are MNHEY and SVGAGI. The V and J ends lost 11 bases and 7 bases respectively, with 18 bases between them. The CDR3 covers 14 residues. The CDR3 DNA follows: TGTGCCCCCAGCCGGGGGGGGGAGAATTCACCCCTCCACTTT. It specifies CAPSRGGENSPLHF.

The chain couples TRBV6-4 to TRBJ1-5, with 7 bases matching TRBD1. CDR1 MRHNA and CDR2 SNTAGT come from the germline V gene. The length of the CDR3 is 20 residues. With V trimmed by 2 bases and J by 0 bases, 16 bases remained unmatched. The DNA of the CDR3 is TGTGCCAGCAGTGACGTCGAAAGTGTAAGGGGGCCCTATAGCAATCAGCCCCAGCATTTT. Translated: CASSDVESVRGPYSNQPQHF.

The chain couples TRBV6-1 to TRBJ1-5, with TRBD1 matching 10 bases. The V and J ends lost 4 bases and 5 bases, in that order; junction bases with no gene match: 5. The CDR3 covers 15 residues. Germline V gives CDR1 MNHNS, CDR2 SASEGT. The chain's CDR3 is CASSGQGARDQPQHF. In nucleotides, the CDR3 is TGTGCCAGCAGTGGACAGGGGGCGAGGGATCAGCCCCAGCATTTT.

The gene calls are TRBV7-2 and TRBJ2-3, with 11 bases matching TRBD2. Germline CDR1 is SGHTA and CDR2 is FQGNSA. V gave up 7 bases and J gave up 5 bases; unmatched junction bases: 5. The CDR3 covers 14 residues. CDR3 region: CASILGLAGDTQYF. The CDR3 nucleotides read TGTGCCAGCATCCTCGGACTAGCGGGAGATACGCAGTATTTT. Full variable domain (outside the CDR3, taken from reference TRBV7-2 and TRBJ2-3): GAGVSQSPSNKVTEKGKDVELRCDPISGHTALYWYRQSLGQGLEFLIYFQGNSAPDKSGLPSDRFSAERTGGSVSTLTIQRTQQEDSAVYLCASILGLAGDTQYFGPGTRLTVL.

The rearrangement uses TRBV10-3 and TRBJ2-1; D is possibly TRBD2 (6 bases). The CDR3 totals 11 residues. CDR1 and CDR2 (germline): ENHRY, SYGVKD. The ends were cut back, 9 bases at V and 6 bases at J, with 9 bases in the middle. The DNA of the CDR3 is TGTGCCATTTCTAGCGCCAATGAGCAGTTCTTC. This sequence encodes CAISSANEQFF.

This clone was found a few times. The chain links TRBV5-1 to TRBJ1-1, with D possibly TRBD1 on 6 matching bases. The germline V and J ends were trimmed by 3 bases and 2 bases, with 14 bases remaining between them. Germline V gene lookup returns CDR1 SGHRS and CDR2 YFSETQ. The CDR3 spans 15 residues. CDR3 sequence (DNA): TGCGCCAGCAGCTCGGGAGGGGGGTTAAACACTGAAGCTTTCTTT. This sequence encodes CASSSGGGLNTEAFF.

The chain links TRBV27 to TRBJ1-5; tentatively, D is TRBD1 (5 bases). The CDR3 is 14 amino acids. The germline V and J ends were trimmed by 3 bases and 6 bases, with 12 bases remaining between them. The germline CDR1 and CDR2 sequences are MNHEY and SMNVEV (reference sequence). The CDR3 spells CASSFLGERQPQHF. The DNA for the CDR3 is TGTGCCAGCAGTTTTTTAGGGGAACGTCAGCCCCAGCATTTT.

This clone was seen only once. The J gene is TRBJ2-5, the V gene TRBV5-1; tentatively, D is TRBD1 (5 bases). There are 15 residues in the CDR3. The germline CDR1 and CDR2 sequences are SGHRS and YFSETQ. Trimming removed 0 bases at V and 4 bases at J, with 13 bases between. The CDR3 DNA is TGCGCCAGCAGCTTGGCCGGGCAGGGCGGAGAGACCCAGTACTTC. It yields the protein CASSLAGQGGETQYF.

J is TRBJ2-1 and V is TRBV5-1; 11 bases line up with TRBD2. CDR3 size: 19 residues. Germline CDR1 is SGHRS and CDR2 is YFSETQ. V was pared by 4 bases and J by 1 base, with 13 bases of the junction left unmatched. The CDR3 loop is CASSGGASGGPASYNEQFF. The CDR3 coding sequence is TGCGCCAGCAGCGGGGGGGCTAGCGGGGGGCCAGCTTCCTACAATGAGCAGTTCTTC.

The chain combines TRBV28 with TRBJ1-2; 7 bases agree with TRBD1. The V and J ends lost 3 bases and 8 bases, in that order; junction bases with no gene match: 12. CDR1 is MDHEN, CDR2 SYDVKM, per germline. The CDR3 spans 15 residues. The CDR3 bases are TGTGCCAGCAGTTTCTCGACAGGGAAAGTAGTGGGCTACACCTTC. Translated, it gives CASSFSTGKVVGYTF.

V gene TRBV2 combines with J gene TRBJ2-7, with 9 bases fitting TRBD1. The CDR3 extends over 13 amino acids. Germline V gene lookup returns CDR1 SNHLY and CDR2 FYNNEI. J lost 6 bases, V lost 5 bases, and 5 bases had no gene match. The chain's CDR3 is CASSSGTGPEQYF. The DNA for the CDR3 is TGTGCCAGCAGTTCCGGGACAGGGCCCGAGCAGTACTTC.

J is TRBJ2-7 and V is TRBV4-1; D is perhaps TRBD2 (5 bases). The ends were cut back, 0 bases at V and 2 bases at J, with 17 bases in the middle. The CDR3 is 17 residues long. CDR1 MGHRA and CDR2 YSYEKL come from the germline V gene. The DNA of the CDR3 is TGCGCCAGCAGCCAAGAAGGGCGGGTGGGAACGGCCTACGAGCAGTACTTC. Protein: CASSQEGRVGTAYEQYF.

Comment on this clone: Relative to the germline gene, one junction end is altered; a read error may explain this. This sequence joins TRBV29-1 and TRBJ1-2; TRBD1 aligns across 10 bases. CDR3 length equals 14 residues. The V gene's germline CDR1 is SQVTM and CDR2 ANQGSEA. Here the CDR3 reads CSVEDRGRHYGYTF. DNA for the CDR3: TGCAGCGTCGAAGACAGGGGGCGTCACTATGGCTACACCTTC.

This clone was picked up one time. The chain employs TRBV7-9 and TRBJ2-4; 7 bases agree with TRBD2. With 5 bases clipped from V and 6 bases from J, the junction kept 4 bases outside the gene matches. CDR1 and CDR2 from the germline V gene are SEHNR and FQNEAQ (reference sequence). The CDR3 extends over 13 amino acids. The CDR3 bases are TGTGCCAGCAGCGGGGGGGGGAGAAACATTCAGTACTTC. Residues: CASSGGGRNIQYF.

In regard to this clone: One junction end does not reproduce the germline sequence, and a read error may be involved. DNA of the CDR3: TGTGCCAGCATTTTAGACAGGTCTAGGACCGGGGAGCTGTTTTTT. Its protein product is CASILDRSRTGELFF. This chain joins TRBV28 and TRBJ2-2, with D possibly matching TRBD1 (6 bases). The CDR3 is 15 amino acids. Germline CDR1 MDHEN, CDR2 SYDVKM.

V and J are TRBV14 and TRBJ1-5; a possible D gene is TRBD1 (6 bases). Trimming took off 6 bases at V and 0 bases at J, with 12 bases between the two ends. This CDR3 is built from 15 residues. Looked up from germline, CDR1 is SGHDN and CDR2 is FVKESK. The CDR3 DNA reads TGTGCCAGCAGAGTAACAGGGTTTAGCAATCAGCCCCAGCATTTT. Translation gives CASRVTGFSNQPQHF.

This clone showed up just once. The V and J genes are TRBV28 and TRBJ1-4; TRBD1 matches 9 bases. The germline V gene has CDR1 MDHEN and CDR2 SYDVKM. The CDR3 is 14 amino acids. V was clipped by 6 bases and J by 6 bases; unmatched bases: 5. The CDR3 protein is CASSPTGGHEKLFF. DNA for the CDR3: TGTGCCAGCAGCCCTACAGGGGGCCATGAAAAACTGTTTTTT.

The genes are TRBV4-3 and TRBJ2-5, with a possible D match to TRBD2 (6 bases). Trimming shortened V by 0 bases and J by 3 bases, and 17 bases separated the two germline ends. From germline, CDR1 is LGHNA and CDR2 YSLEER. The CDR3 spans 17 residues. DNA for the CDR3: TGCGCCAGCAGCCAAGATAGCGGCAGGGCGGTGGAAGAGACCCAGTACTTC. Its protein product is CASSQDSGRAVEETQYF.

The J gene is TRBJ2-5, the V gene TRBV19, with 13 bases fitting TRBD2. J lost 7 bases, V lost 6 bases, and 20 bases had no gene match. Germline-derived CDR1 and CDR2 are LNHDA and SQIVND (reference sequence). The CDR3 spans 19 residues. CDR3 residues: CASSPNPTSGGTLVSTQYF. In DNA form, the CDR3 reads TGTGCCAGTAGCCCTAACCCGACTAGCGGGGGGACATTGGTGTCGACCCAGTACTTC. The full variable domain, completed using reference TRBV19 and TRBJ2-5, is DGGITQSPKYLFRKEGQNVTLSCEQNLNHDAMYWYRQDPGQGLRLIYYSQIVNDFQKGDIAEGYSVSREKKESFPLTVTSAQKNPTAFYLCASSPNPTSGGTLVSTQYFGPGTRLLVL.

This clone was detected a few times. The chain couples TRBV28 to TRBJ1-4; D is undetermined. Germline lookup yields CDR1 MDHEN and CDR2 SYDVKM. This CDR3 comprises 14 residues. Trimming shortened V by 3 bases and J by 4 bases, and 9 bases separated the two germline ends. CDR3 sequence reads: CASSFGGGNEKLFF. The CDR3 DNA reads as TGTGCCAGCAGTTTTGGAGGTGGTAATGAAAAACTGTTTTTT.

V and J are TRBV27 and TRBJ2-4, with TRBD2 identical over 10 bases. The CDR3 runs 17 residues. Germline V gene lookup returns CDR1 MNHEY and CDR2 SMNVEV (reference sequence). The V gene end was trimmed by 6 bases and the J gene end by 7 bases; junction bases not matched to a gene: 15. The DNA of the CDR3 is TGTGCCAGCAGCCGAAGGGCAAATGGACTAGCGGTTAACATTCAGTACTTC. The encoded protein is CASSRRANGLAVNIQYF.

The chain recombines TRBV10-3 with TRBJ1-4; 7 nucleotides agree with TRBD1. This CDR3 region has 15 residues. The germline gives CDR1 ENHRY, CDR2 SYGVKD. V lost 0 bases to trimming and J lost 7 bases; unmatched junction nucleotides: 5. In DNA form, the CDR3 reads TGTGCCATCAGTGAGTCGCAGGGGGAGGCTGAAAAACTGTTTTTT. Translating it yields CAISESQGEAEKLFF.

V is TRBV27 and J is TRBJ1-2, with D perhaps TRBD1 (6 bases). The V gene's germline CDR1 is MNHEY and CDR2 SMNVEV (reference sequence). Trimming cost V 6 bases and J 5 bases, with 22 bases left between them. The CDR3 is made up of 16 amino acids. CDR3 in amino acids: CASREGTSLTFYGYTF. DNA of the CDR3: TGTGCCAGCAGGGAAGGGACAAGTCTCACATTTTATGGCTACACCTTC.

The genes are TRBV18 and TRBJ2-6; D call uncertain. Trimming took off 3 bases at V and 1 base at J, with 10 bases between the two ends. Germline V CDR1 and CDR2: KGHSH, LQKENI. This CDR3 is 16 amino acids long. This CDR3 reads CASSPNQASGANVLTF. CDR3 DNA: TGTGCCAGCTCACCCAACCAGGCTTCTGGGGCCAACGTCCTGACTTTC.